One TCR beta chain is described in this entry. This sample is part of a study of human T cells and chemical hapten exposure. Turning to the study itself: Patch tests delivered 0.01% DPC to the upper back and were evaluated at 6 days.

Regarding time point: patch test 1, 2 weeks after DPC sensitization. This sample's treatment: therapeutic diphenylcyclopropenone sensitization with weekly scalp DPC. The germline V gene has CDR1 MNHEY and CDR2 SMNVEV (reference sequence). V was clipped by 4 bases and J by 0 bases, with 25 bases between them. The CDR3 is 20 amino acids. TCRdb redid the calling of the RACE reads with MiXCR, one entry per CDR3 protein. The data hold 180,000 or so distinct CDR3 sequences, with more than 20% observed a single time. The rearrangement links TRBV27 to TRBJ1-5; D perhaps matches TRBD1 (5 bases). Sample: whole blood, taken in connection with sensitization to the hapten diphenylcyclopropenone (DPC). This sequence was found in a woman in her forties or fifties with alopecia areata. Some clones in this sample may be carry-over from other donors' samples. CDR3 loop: CASSSSGIFDRSDSNQPQHF. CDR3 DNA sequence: TGTGCCAGCAGTTCCTCAGGGATATTCGACAGAAGCGATAGCAATCAGCCCCAGCATTTT.